This T cell receptor (beta chain) was identified during a study of shared clonotypes between healthy human individuals. Study-wide points: The naive CD4 repertoires of a handful of donors were compared, and approximately 5% of clonotypes were shared.

The assay was immunoSEQ multiplex PCR, and TCRdb's table has in-frame clones only and misses some. The sample lists approximately 2,300,000 clones, around 93% seen once, with roughly 0.34% in the top ten. Points on this clone: Its antigen is still unknown.

Sequencing was performed on naive CD4+ T cells from PBMCs. As for subset: CD45RA+ positively selected. This sequence was found in a man aged 18-30 years in good health. Some clones in this sample may be carry-over from other donors' samples.

The CDR3 DNA sequence: TGTGCCAGCAGTTCTACAGGGATGGGAAAACTGTTTTTT. Protein product: CASSSTGMGKLFF. The chain links TRBV27 to TRBJ1-4; TRBD1 might be the D (6 bases). The germline V and J ends were trimmed by 4 bases and 10 bases, with 13 bases remaining between them. The CDR3 is made up of 13 amino acids. Germline V gives CDR1 MNHEY, CDR2 SMNVEV (reference sequence).